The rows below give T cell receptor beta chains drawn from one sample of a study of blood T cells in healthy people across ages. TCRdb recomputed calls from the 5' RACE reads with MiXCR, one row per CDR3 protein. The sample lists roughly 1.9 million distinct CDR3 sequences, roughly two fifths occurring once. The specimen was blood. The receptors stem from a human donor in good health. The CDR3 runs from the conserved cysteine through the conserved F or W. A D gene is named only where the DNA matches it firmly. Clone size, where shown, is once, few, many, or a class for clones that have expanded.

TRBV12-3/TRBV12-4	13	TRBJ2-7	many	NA	CASSYPGDYEQYF	TGTGCCAGCAGTTATCCAGGAGACTACGAGCAGTACTTC
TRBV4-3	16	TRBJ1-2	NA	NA	CASSQDSEGGNGGYTF	TGCGCCAGCAGCCAAGATTCGGAAGGGGGGAACGGGGGCTACACCTTC
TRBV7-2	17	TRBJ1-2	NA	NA	CASTSRVSRLGGLGYTF	TGTGCCAGCACATCCCGTGTCTCCCGCCTGGGAGGGTTGGGCTACACCTTC
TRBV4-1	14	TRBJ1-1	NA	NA	CASSQGFVNTEAFF	TGCGCCAGCAGCCAAGGGTTTGTAAACACTGAAGCTTTCTTT
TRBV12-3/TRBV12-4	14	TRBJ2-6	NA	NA	CASSSLSGANVPTF	TGTGCCAGCAGCTCCCTTTCTGGGGCCAACGTCCCGACTTTC
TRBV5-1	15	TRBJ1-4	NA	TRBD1	CASSSPGQGIEKLFF	TGCGCCAGCAGCTCTCCGGGACAGGGTATTGAAAAACTGTTTTTT
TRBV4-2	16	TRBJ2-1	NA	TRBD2	CASSRQERGAYNEQFF	TGTGCCAGCAGCCGCCAAGAGCGGGGGGCCTACAATGAGCAGTTCTTC
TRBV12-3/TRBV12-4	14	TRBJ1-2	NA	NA	CASSFSGGSGGYTF	TGTGCCAGCAGCTTCTCTGGAGGATCGGGTGGCTACACCTTC
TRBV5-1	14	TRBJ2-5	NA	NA	CASSGGTERVTQYF	TGCGCCAGCAGTGGGGGGACAGAAAGAGTGACCCAGTACTTC
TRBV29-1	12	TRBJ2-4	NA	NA	CSVARDRGIQYF	TGCAGCGTTGCGAGGGATCGCGGCATTCAGTACTTC
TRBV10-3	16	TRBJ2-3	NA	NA	CAISRLRRGDTDTQYF	TGTGCCATCAGTCGTCTGCGAAGGGGGGACACAGATACGCAGTATTTT
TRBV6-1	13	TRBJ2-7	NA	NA	CASRMGHLYEQYF	TGTGCCAGCAGAATGGGACACCTATACGAGCAGTACTTC
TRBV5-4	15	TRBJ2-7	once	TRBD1	CASSLVGDRGYEQYF	TGTGCCAGCAGCTTGGTGGGGGACAGGGGCTACGAGCAGTACTTC
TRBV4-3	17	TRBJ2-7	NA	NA	CASSQDLGVHLLYEQYF	TGCGCCAGCAGCCAAGATCTAGGAGTGCATTTGCTCTACGAGCAGTACTTC
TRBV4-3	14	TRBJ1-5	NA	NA	CASSQDGREQPQHF	TGCGCCAGCAGCCAAGATGGGAGGGAACAGCCCCAGCATTTT
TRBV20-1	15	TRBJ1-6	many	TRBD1	CSARDPGQLNSPLHF	TGCAGTGCTAGAGATCCGGGACAGCTTAATTCACCCCTCCACTTT
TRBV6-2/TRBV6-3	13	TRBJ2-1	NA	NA	CASSYVVYNEQFF	TGTGCCAGCAGTTACGTGGTCTACAATGAGCAGTTCTTC
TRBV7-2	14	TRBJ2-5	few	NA	CASSLDIRQETQYF	TGTGCCAGCAGCTTAGATATACGCCAAGAGACCCAGTACTTC
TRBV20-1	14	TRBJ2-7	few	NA	CSARFDSSSYEQYF	TGCAGTGCTAGATTCGACAGTAGCTCCTACGAGCAGTACTTC
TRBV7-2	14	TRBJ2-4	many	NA	CASSPRVAKNIQYF	TGTGCCAGCAGCCCACGGGTAGCCAAAAACATTCAGTACTTC
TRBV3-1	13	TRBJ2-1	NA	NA	CATAPRGINEQFF	TGTGCCACCGCACCAAGGGGAATCAATGAGCAGTTCTTC
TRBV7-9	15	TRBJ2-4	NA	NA	CASSLDPSWRNIQYF	TGTGCCAGCAGCTTAGACCCTTCCTGGAGAAACATTCAGTACTTC
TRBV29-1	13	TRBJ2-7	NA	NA	CSALTGRSYEQYF	TGCAGCGCCCTGACAGGTCGCTCCTACGAGCAGTACTTC
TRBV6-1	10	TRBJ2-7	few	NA	CASMAYEQYF	TGTGCCAGCATGGCCTACGAGCAGTACTTC
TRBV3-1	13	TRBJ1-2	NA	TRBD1	CASSRQGDLGYTF	TGTGCCAGCAGCCGACAGGGGGACTTGGGCTACACCTTC
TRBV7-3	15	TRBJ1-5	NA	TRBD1	CASSKQGDEDQPQHF	TGTGCCAGCAGCAAGCAGGGGGATGAGGATCAGCCCCAGCATTTT
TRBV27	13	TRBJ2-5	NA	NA	CASSFVGMETQYF	TGTGCCAGCAGTTTTGTGGGGATGGAGACCCAGTACTTC
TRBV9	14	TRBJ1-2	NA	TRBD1	CASSVTGTGDGYTF	TGTGCCAGCAGCGTTACGGGCACAGGGGATGGCTACACCTTC
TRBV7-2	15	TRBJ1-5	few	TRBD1	CASSLVTGVGQPQHF	TGTGCCAGCAGCTTAGTTACAGGGGTAGGACAGCCCCAGCATTTT
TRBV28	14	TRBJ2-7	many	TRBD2	CASSSRTSGAKQYF	TGTGCCAGCAGTTCCCGGACTAGCGGGGCCAAGCAGTACTTC
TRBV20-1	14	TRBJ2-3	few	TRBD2	CSASGGAPTDTQYF	TGCAGTGCTAGCGGGGGGGCACCGACAGATACGCAGTATTTT
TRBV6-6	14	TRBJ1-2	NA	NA	CASSYQGQFYGYTF	TGTGCCAGCAGTTACCAAGGACAGTTCTATGGCTACACCTTC
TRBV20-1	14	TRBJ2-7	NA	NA	CSARKQGPSYEQYF	TGCAGTGCTAGAAAACAGGGACCTTCCTACGAGCAGTACTTC
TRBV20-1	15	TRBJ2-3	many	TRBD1	CSAISLDRGEDTQYF	TGCAGTGCCATCAGCCTGGACAGGGGGGAGGATACGCAGTATTTT
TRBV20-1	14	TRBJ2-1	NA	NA	CSAQISGNYNEQFF	TGCAGTGCTCAAATTAGCGGCAACTACAATGAGCAGTTCTTC
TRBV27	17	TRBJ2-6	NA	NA	CASRLTPYRSGANVLTF	TGTGCCAGCAGACTAACCCCTTACAGGTCTGGGGCCAACGTCCTGACTTTC
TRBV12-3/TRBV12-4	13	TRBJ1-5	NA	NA	CASAVGSNQPQHF	TGTGCCAGCGCCGTTGGTAGCAATCAGCCCCAGCATTTT
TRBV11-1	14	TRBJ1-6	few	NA	CASSLFPGEATLHF	TGTGCCAGCAGCCTCTTCCCGGGAGAGGCCACCCTCCACTTT
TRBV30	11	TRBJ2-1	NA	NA	CAWSRGIEQFF	TGTGCCTGGAGTAGGGGGATTGAGCAGTTCTTC
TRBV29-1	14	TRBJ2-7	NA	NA	CSVEGGAGGYEQYF	TGCAGCGTTGAAGGGGGGGCAGGGGGATACGAGCAGTACTTC
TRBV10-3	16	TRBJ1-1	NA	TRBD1	CAISSDKTGLRTEAFF	TGTGCCATCAGCTCAGATAAGACAGGGTTAAGGACTGAAGCTTTCTTT
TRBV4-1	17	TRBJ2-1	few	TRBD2	CASSQSLTSGGRDEQFF	TGCGCCAGCAGCCAAAGTCTGACTAGCGGGGGACGGGATGAGCAGTTCTTC
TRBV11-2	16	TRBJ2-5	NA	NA	CASSLVPQGFGETQYF	TGTGCCAGCAGCTTAGTGCCTCAGGGCTTCGGAGAGACCCAGTACTTC
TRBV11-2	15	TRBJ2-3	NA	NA	CASSLLVEGTDTQYF	TGTGCCAGCAGCTTATTGGTAGAGGGCACAGATACGCAGTATTTT
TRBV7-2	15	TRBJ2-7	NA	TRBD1	CASSYAGQGSYEQYF	TGTGCCAGCAGCTATGCGGGACAGGGATCGTACGAGCAGTACTTC
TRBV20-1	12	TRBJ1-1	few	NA	CSAIERGLEAFF	TGCAGTGCTATCGAAAGGGGATTGGAAGCTTTCTTT
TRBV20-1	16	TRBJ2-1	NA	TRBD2	CSARILLAGHYNEQFF	TGCAGTGCTAGGATTCTCCTAGCGGGGCACTACAATGAGCAGTTCTTC
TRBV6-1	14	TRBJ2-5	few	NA	CASNRDGVQETQYF	TGTGCCAGCAACAGAGATGGGGTCCAAGAGACCCAGTACTTC
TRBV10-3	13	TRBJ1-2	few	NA	CAIGRGSNYGYTF	TGTGCCATCGGGCGGGGGTCAAACTATGGCTACACCTTC
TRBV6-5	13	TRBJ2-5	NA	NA	CASSWGGSETQYF	TGTGCCAGCAGTTGGGGGGGCTCAGAGACCCAGTACTTC
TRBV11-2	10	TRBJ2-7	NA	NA	CASSGLEQYF	TGTGCCAGCAGCGGCCTTGAGCAGTACTTC
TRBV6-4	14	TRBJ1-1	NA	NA	CASSDSVENTEAFF	TGTGCCAGCAGTGACTCGGTAGAGAACACTGAAGCTTTCTTT
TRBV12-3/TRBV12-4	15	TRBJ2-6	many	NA	CASSLYASGANVLTF	TGTGCCAGCAGTTTATATGCCTCTGGGGCCAACGTCCTGACTTTC
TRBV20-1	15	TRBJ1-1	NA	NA	CSAGRISGANTEAFF	TGCAGTGCTGGACGCATATCAGGGGCGAACACTGAAGCTTTCTTT
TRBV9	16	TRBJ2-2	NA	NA	CASSVDGTGDTGELFF	TGTGCCAGCAGCGTAGACGGAACAGGAGACACCGGGGAGCTGTTTTTT
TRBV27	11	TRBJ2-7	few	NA	CASSSNLEQYF	TGTGCCAGCAGTTCCAACCTCGAGCAGTACTTC
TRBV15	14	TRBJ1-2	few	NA	CAASRGGTDYGYTF	TGTGCCGCCAGCAGAGGAGGGACCGACTATGGCTACACCTTC
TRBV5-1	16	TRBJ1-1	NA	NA	CASSLGGAATNTEAFF	TGCGCCAGCAGCTTGGGTGGGGCAGCGACGAACACTGAAGCTTTCTTT